This entry lists 27 T cell receptor beta chains sequenced from one sample in a study of blood T cell repertoires in COVID-19 (dated by TCRdb to 2020 to 2022). Library creation used the immunoSEQ multiplex PCR assay. TCRdb's version of the immuneACCESS table is confined to in-frame rearrangements and falls short of the full clone set. An unresolved V gene accounts for under half of the shortfall where checked; the remainder is of unknown origin. The sample contains 35,000 or so clones, more than 80% of them found a single time. Approximately 15% of the sample comes from the top ten. What was sequenced was peripheral blood. The receptors originated from a woman aged 70-85 years with acute or convalescent COVID-19.

V is TRBV24-1 and J is TRBJ1-2, with a tentative D call TRBD1 (5 bases). Trimming took off 2 bases at V and 10 bases at J, with 13 bases between the two ends. Germline CDR1 and CDR2: KGHDR and SFDVKD. CDR3 length: 13 residues. The CDR3 region has the DNA TGTGCCACCAGTGATTCTATAGACAGCCTCTACACCTTC. It is translated as CATSDSIDSLYTF.

The chain couples TRBV3-1 (or the pseudogene TRBV3-2) to TRBJ1-6; D is perhaps TRBD1 (6 bases). V lost 1 base and J 6 bases, leaving 13 bases between the germline ends. This CDR3 has 16 amino acids. CDR1 is LGHDT, CDR2 YNNKEL, per germline (reference sequence). The CDR3 loop is CASSQGPGDTNSPLHF. The CDR3 DNA sequence: TGTGCCAGCAGCCAAGGCCCAGGGGACACTAATTCACCCCTCCACTTT.

The chain recombines TRBV6-2 or TRBV6-3 with TRBJ2-7, with TRBD1 identical over 7 bases. CDR1 MNHEY and CDR2 SVGEGT come from the germline V gene. J gave up 0 bases and V 2 bases, and 7 bases lay outside the gene matches. This CDR3 spans 16 amino acids. CDR3 nucleotide sequence: TGTGCCAGCAGTTACGAGATACAGGGGTCCTCCTACGAGCAGTACTTC. It translates to CASSYEIQGSSYEQYF.

The CDR3 sequence is CASHGGNEKLFF. In nucleotides, the CDR3 is TGCGCCAGCCACGGGGGGAATGAAAAACTGTTTTTT. This chain connects TRBV4-1 to TRBJ1-4, with a possible D match to TRBD1 (5 bases). The CDR3 length is 12 residues. V dropped 8 bases and J dropped 5 bases, with 9 bases sitting between them. In germline, CDR1 is MGHRA, CDR2 YSYEKL.

The V call is TRBV12-3 or TRBV12-4, the J call TRBJ1-4; D gene unclear. The length of the CDR3 is 11 residues. V lost 6 bases, J lost 13 bases, and 12 bases lay in between. This CDR3 reads CASSKGEGLFF. CDR3 coding DNA: TGTGCCAGCAGCAAGGGAGAAGGACTGTTTTTT.

This clone appeared once. The J gene is TRBJ2-1, the V gene TRBV6-1; 12 bases align to TRBD2. CDR3 size: 17 residues. Germline-derived CDR1 and CDR2 are MNHNS and SASEGT. V dropped 1 base and J dropped 7; count of bases not matched to a gene: 8. The CDR3 spells CASSEERLAGDLNEQFF. Here the CDR3 DNA reads TGTGCCAGCAGTGAAGAGAGACTAGCGGGGGATTTAAATGAGCAGTTCTTC.

The chain recombines TRBV29-1 with TRBJ2-2, with TRBD2 as a possible D gene (5 bases). V lost 7 bases and J 3 bases, leaving 18 bases between the germline ends. The CDR3 sequence is 15 residues long. The V gene's germline CDR1 is SQVTM and CDR2 ANQGSEA. The chain's CDR3 is CSATTAGLHTGELFF. DNA of the CDR3: TGCAGCGCTACCACAGCCGGACTGCACACCGGGGAGCTGTTTTTT.

This chain joins TRBV29-1 and TRBJ1-2, with TRBD1 matching 9 bases. The V gene's germline CDR1 is SQVTM and CDR2 ANQGSEA. After removal of 6 bases from V and 0 bases from J, the junction contained 2 bases not matched to a gene. This CDR3 spans 13 amino acids. Here the CDR3 reads CSVYRGPNYGYTF. CDR3 bases: TGCAGCGTATACAGGGGGCCTAACTATGGCTACACCTTC.

The chain couples TRBV6-4 to TRBJ1-2; no clear D. With 5 bases removed from V and 3 bases from J, the gap between germline ends came to 10 bases. Germline loops: CDR1 MRHNA, CDR2 SNTAGT. The CDR3 is made up of 13 amino acids. The CDR3 DNA sequence: TGTGCCAGCAGTATTACGGGAGACTATGGCTACACCTTC. Translation: CASSITGDYGYTF.

The chain links TRBV5-1 to TRBJ2-1; 13 bases are a match to TRBD2. CDR1 and CDR2 from the germline V gene are SGHRS and YFSETQ. The CDR3 spans 17 residues. V trimming: 5 bases; J trimming: 0 bases; junction bases outside the gene matches: 5. The CDR3 bases are TGCGCCAGCAGGGGGACTAGCGGGATGAGCTCCTACAATGAGCAGTTCTTC. Protein sequence: CASRGTSGMSSYNEQFF.

V usage is TRBV10-3 and J usage is TRBJ1-6, with a possible D match to TRBD1 (6 bases). Trimming removed 4 bases from V and 14 bases from J, with 15 bases in between. Per the germline V gene, CDR1 is ENHRY and CDR2 is SYGVKD. The CDR3 loop spans 13 amino acids. CDR3 DNA: TGTGCCATCAGTGGACAGGCTGGGATGGCCCTCCACTTT. Translation: CAISGQAGMALHF.

J is TRBJ2-7 and V is TRBV2; perhaps TRBD2 as D (7 bases). The V gene lost 1 base and the J gene lost 2 bases, with 15 bases spanning the gap. CDR1 SNHLY and CDR2 FYNNEI come from the germline V gene. The CDR3 length is 16 residues. CDR3 coding DNA: TGTGCCAGCAGTGAAGGGGGGGGGCCCTTCGCCTACGAGCAGTACTTC. Residues: CASSEGGGPFAYEQYF.

This clone appeared a few times. The chain links TRBV5-6 to TRBJ2-1, with 7 bases that match TRBD2. The germline CDR1 and CDR2 sequences are SGHDT and YYEEEE. J gave up 9 bases and V 2 bases, and 8 bases lay outside the gene matches. The CDR3 is 14 residues long. As DNA, the CDR3 is TGTGCCAGCAGCTTCCCCGGGACTAAGGGTGAGCAGTTCTTC. It translates to CASSFPGTKGEQFF.

The chain is built from TRBV6-6 and TRBJ1-5; possibly TRBD1 for D (6 bases). CDR3 length equals 16 residues. The V end lost 4 bases, the J end lost 7 bases, and 20 bases lay between the germline ends. CDR1 and CDR2 (germline): MNHNY, SVGAGI (reference sequence). The CDR3 nucleotides read TGTGCCAGCAGTTCCAACTTACAGGGATCTGGGCAGCCCCAGCATTTT. It encodes CASSSNLQGSGQPQHF.

The genes are TRBV28 and TRBJ2-5; D is perhaps TRBD1 (7 bases). The CDR3 covers 12 residues. The germline V gene has CDR1 MDHEN and CDR2 SYDVKM. V was trimmed by 6 bases and J by 5 bases, leaving 10 bases between them. The CDR3 sequence: CASRTGRETQYF. The CDR3 bases are TGTGCCAGCAGGACAGGGAGGGAGACCCAGTACTTC. Complete variable domain (other parts from reference TRBV28 and TRBJ2-5): DVKVTQSSRYLVKRTGEKVFLECVQDMDHENMFWYRQDPGLGLRLIYFSYDVKMKEKGDIPEGYSVSREKKERFSLILESASTNQTSMYLCASRTGRETQYFGPGTRLLVL.

The rearrangement links TRBV7-9 to TRBJ2-5; unclear D gene. With 5 bases removed from V and 2 bases from J, the gap between germline ends came to 24 bases. This CDR3 comprises 18 residues. Germline assignment: CDR1 SEHNR and CDR2 FQNEAQ (reference sequence). CDR3 sequence (DNA): TGTGCCAGCAGCATAGGAATACGCGGTACCCGGAAACAAGAGACCCAGTACTTC. Translated: CASSIGIRGTRKQETQYF.

This clone was detected only once. The rearrangement uses TRBV28 and TRBJ1-4; 12 bases fit TRBD1. The germline gives CDR1 MDHEN, CDR2 SYDVKM. CDR3 size: 20 residues. V was pared by 3 bases and J by 2 bases, with 13 bases of the junction left unmatched. The CDR3, as DNA: TGTGCCAGCAGTTTTTTTATCGGGACAGGGGGCTCGAGGACTAATGAAAAACTGTTTTTT. It yields the protein CASSFFIGTGGSRTNEKLFF.

This sequence joins TRBV4-1 and TRBJ2-5; 7 positions match TRBD2. V gave up 1 base and J gave up 1 base; unmatched junction bases: 6. CDR1 is MGHRA, CDR2 YSYEKL, per germline. The length of the CDR3 is 16 residues. Here the CDR3 DNA reads TGCGCCAGCAGCCAAGTGTCCTTAGCGGGCCAAGAGACCCAGTACTTC. Amino acids: CASSQVSLAGQETQYF.

This clone showed up just a few times. V and J are TRBV2 and TRBJ2-7, with TRBD1 identical over 7 bases. Trimming took 6 bases from V and 1 from J; bases not matched to a gene: 12. CDR1 is SNHLY and CDR2 is FYNNEI in the germline V gene. This CDR3 is 16 amino acids long. In nucleotides, the CDR3 is TGTGCCAGCAGCCCCCCTACAGGGGTTCCATCCTACGAGCAGTACTTC. Its protein product is CASSPPTGVPSYEQYF.

This clone was detected only a few times. The CDR3 DNA is TGTGCCAGCAGCAGGACAGGGAACACTGAAGCTTTCTTT. Residues: CASSRTGNTEAFF. This chain connects TRBV13 to TRBJ1-1; 7 bases agree with TRBD1. The CDR3 runs 13 residues. V lost 5 bases and J lost 1; bases outside the gene matches: 1. CDR1 is PRHDT and CDR2 is FYEKMQ in the germline V gene (reference sequence).

The rearrangement links TRBV13 to TRBJ2-1, with unresolved D. V was pared by 0 bases and J by 0 bases, with 6 bases between. Germline V CDR1 and CDR2: PRHDT, FYEKMQ (reference sequence). The length of the CDR3 is 15 residues. As DNA, the CDR3 is TGTGCCAGCAGCTTAGGGTGGAGCTCCTACAATGAGCAGTTCTTC. Translating it yields CASSLGWSSYNEQFF.

This chain uses TRBV5-5 with TRBJ1-6, with 8 nucleotides matching TRBD1. The junction had 12 bases not matched to a gene; V was cut back by 4 bases and J by 0 bases. The germline gives CDR1 SGHKS, CDR2 YYEKEE (reference sequence). This CDR3 spans 19 amino acids. CDR3 DNA: TGTGCCAGCAGCCCTAGATGGACAGGGAAGAGCTCCTATAATTCACCCCTCCACTTT. Protein sequence: CASSPRWTGKSSYNSPLHF.

The V and J genes are TRBV9 and TRBJ2-2; a possible D gene is TRBD1 (6 bases). The CDR3 spans 16 residues. V was clipped by 3 bases and J by 4 bases, with 16 bases between them. The germline V gene encodes CDR1 SGDLS and CDR2 YYNGEE. DNA of the CDR3: TGTGCCAGCAGCGGACAAACAGGGTCGAGCACCGGGGAGCTGTTTTTT. Translated, it gives CASSGQTGSSTGELFF.

The gene calls are TRBV7-9 and TRBJ2-7; D ambiguous. The CDR3 has 11 residues. Per germline, CDR1 SEHNR and CDR2 FQNEAQ (reference sequence). Trimming removed 1 base at V and 9 bases at J, with 7 bases between. The CDR3 DNA reads TGTGCCAGCAGCTTAGGTGAGGCGCAGTACTTC. Translation gives CASSLGEAQYF.

This sequence joins TRBV6-1 and TRBJ2-3; D remains unclear. Trimming pared 2 bases from V and 2 bases from J, leaving 11 bases between. Germline CDR1 and CDR2: MNHNS and SASEGT. The CDR3 length is 15 residues. For the CDR3, the DNA is TGTGCCAGCAGTGAAAGTCAGGTGATCACAGATACGCAGTATTTT. This translates into CASSESQVITDTQYF.

This clone was picked up a small number of times. The chain is built from TRBV28 and TRBJ1-1, with 8 bases aligning to TRBD1. The CDR3 has 14 residues. Trimming removed 5 bases from V and 3 bases from J; junction bases left unmatched: 5. Per the germline V gene, CDR1 is MDHEN and CDR2 is SYDVKM. DNA of the CDR3: TGTGCCAGCAGTCCAGGGGGCGCGGACACTGAAGCTTTCTTT. Its protein product is CASSPGGADTEAFF.

This chain links TRBV7-9 with TRBJ2-3, with TRBD2 identical over 14 bases. The V segment lost 2 bases and the J segment 0 bases; nucleotides outside the gene matches: 7. The CDR3 has 19 residues. Per germline, CDR1 SEHNR and CDR2 FQNEAQ (reference sequence). The CDR3 here is CASSLKRTSGGLSTDTQYF. CDR3 nucleotides: TGTGCCAGCAGCTTAAAAAGGACTAGCGGGGGGTTGAGCACAGATACGCAGTATTTT.